One and the same sample provided the 22 T cell receptor beta chains below, sequenced in a study of OX40 agonist ivuxolimab in advanced cancers. Here immunoSEQ multiplex PCR was the method, and the copy in TCRdb shows in-frame clones only, minus some. The sample comprises about 100,000 clones, 85% to 95% of which are singletons, and about 0.49% rests with the top ten. Sequenced material: CD4+ or CD8+ T cells sorted from blood, taken in a trial of the OX40 agonist ivuxolimab. Source of these receptors: an adult with an advanced solid tumor such as melanoma, head and neck, liver or kidney cancer.

The J gene is TRBJ1-5, the V gene TRBV27; D might be TRBD1 (6 bases). This CDR3 is 15 amino acids long. The germline gives CDR1 MNHEY, CDR2 SMNVEV (reference sequence). Trimming cost V 6 bases and J 2 bases, with 14 bases left between them. The CDR3 DNA sequence: TGTGCCAGCAGCCGATCAGGGGCGGGCAATCAGCCCCAGCATTTT. This sequence encodes CASSRSGAGNQPQHF.

The rearrangement joins TRBV5-1 to TRBJ2-3; D possibly corresponds to TRBD2 (5 bases). Germline loops: CDR1 SGHRS, CDR2 YFSETQ. Between the trimmed V and J ends, which lost 6 bases and 9 bases, there was a span of 17 bases. This CDR3 has 13 amino acids. The CDR3 loop reads CASNPGSGDTQYF. The CDR3 DNA reads TGCGCCAGCAACCCGGGAAGCGGAGACACGCAGTATTTT.

V is TRBV2 and J is TRBJ2-7, with D perhaps TRBD1 (5 bases). Germline V gives CDR1 SNHLY, CDR2 FYNNEI. This CDR3 contains 14 residues. Trimming pared 6 bases from V and 0 bases from J, leaving 12 bases between. The CDR3 loop reads CASRVGQNSYEQYF. In nucleotides, the CDR3 is TGTGCCAGCAGGGTGGGGCAGAACTCCTACGAGCAGTACTTC.

V gene TRBV19 combines with J gene TRBJ2-6, with TRBD2 identical over 8 bases. With V trimmed by 11 bases and J by 0 bases, 6 bases remained unmatched. The germline CDR1 and CDR2 sequences are LNHDA and SQIVND (reference sequence). This CDR3 is built from 15 residues. CDR3 sequence: CAPPAGGSGANVLTF. The CDR3 DNA is TGTGCCCCACCGGCGGGAGGCTCTGGGGCCAACGTCCTGACTTTC.

V is TRBV7-2 and J is TRBJ2-3; no clear D gene. V lost 4 bases and J lost 5, with 4 bases in between. Germline loops: CDR1 SGHTA, CDR2 FQGNSA. The length of the CDR3 is 11 residues. In DNA form, the CDR3 reads TGTGCCAGCAGCTCCTTAGATACGCAGTATTTT. Protein: CASSSLDTQYF.

Remarks on this clone: The DNA is omitted, as the CDR3 cannot be located on it reliably, and the CDR3 follows TCRdb's listing. The V gene is TRBV30, the J gene TRBJ2-3; the tabulated D call, TRBD2, remains unverified against the DNA. The CDR3 has 14 amino acids, counting both end residues. CDR1 and CDR2 (germline): GTSNPN, SVGIG (reference sequence). This CDR3 reads CAWSVSLLTDTQYF.

The rearrangement joins TRBV28 to TRBJ2-7, with D perhaps TRBD1 (6 bases). The germline V gene has CDR1 MDHEN and CDR2 SYDVKM. The V end lost 6 bases, the J end lost 3 bases, and 15 bases lay between the germline ends. CDR3 length equals 14 residues. This chain's CDR3 is CASSPGQSLYEQYF. For the CDR3, the DNA is TGTGCCAGCAGCCCCGGACAGAGCCTCTACGAGCAGTACTTC.

The V gene is TRBV5-1, the J gene TRBJ2-7; a possible D gene is TRBD1 (5 bases). In germline, CDR1 is SGHRS, CDR2 YFSETQ. There are 14 residues in the CDR3. V dropped 5 bases and J dropped 0 bases, with 12 bases sitting between them. The CDR3 region has the DNA TGCGCCAGCAGTCCCTCTGGACACTCCTACGAGCAGTACTTC. It specifies CASSPSGHSYEQYF.

Only one count was recorded for this clone. At one end the junction does not follow the germline gene, possibly because of a read error. This chain joins TRBV2 and TRBJ2-7; D may be TRBD1 (5 bases). The CDR3 totals 10 residues. In germline, CDR1 is SNHLY, CDR2 FYNNEI. The CDR3 spells CASRGAKGKF. For the CDR3, the DNA is TGTGCCAGCAGAGGGGCAAAAGGAAAATTC.

The V gene is TRBV5-1, the J gene TRBJ2-6, with 7 bases lining up with TRBD2. CDR3 size: 15 residues. After removal of 3 bases from V and 2 bases from J, the junction contained 2 bases not matched to a gene. CDR1 is SGHRS, CDR2 YFSETQ, per germline. This chain's CDR3 is CASSSRGAGANVLTF. The DNA of the CDR3 is TGCGCCAGCAGCTCCCGGGGGGCTGGGGCCAACGTCCTGACTTTC.

This chain joins TRBV7-2 and TRBJ2-5, with unresolved D. CDR1 SGHTA and CDR2 FQGNSA come from the germline V gene. The CDR3 runs 14 residues. Between the trimmed V and J ends, which lost 2 bases and 5 bases, there was a span of 12 bases. The CDR3 region is CASSLYGFGETQYF. DNA for the CDR3: TGTGCCAGCAGCTTATATGGCTTCGGTGAGACCCAGTACTTC.

V usage is TRBV7-2 and J usage is TRBJ2-3; possible D gene TRBD1, 6 bases. Between the trimmed V and J ends, which lost 1 base and 9 bases, there was a span of 20 bases. This CDR3 comprises 16 residues. CDR1 SGHTA and CDR2 FQGNSA come from the germline V gene. As DNA, the CDR3 is TGTGCCAGCAGCTTAGTTGGGCAGGGGCGTTTCCGAACGCAGTATTTT. It yields the protein CASSLVGQGRFRTQYF.

Worth noting for this clone: The sample carries other DNA sequences with the same CDR3. The chain uses TRBV18 and TRBJ2-7, with a possible D match to TRBD2 (6 bases). Trimming left V 4 bases short and J 0 bases short, with 13 bases between. Germline CDR1 KGHSH, CDR2 LQKENI. The CDR3 totals 15 residues. The CDR3 nucleotides read TGTGCCAGCTCACGCGGGACCGATTCCTCCTACGAGCAGTACTTC. Protein: CASSRGTDSSYEQYF.

CDR3 protein: CASSLDRASYNEQFF. DNA for the CDR3: TGTGCCAGCAGCCTGGACAGGGCATCCTACAATGAGCAGTTCTTC. The chain carries TRBV7-2 and TRBJ2-1; 8 nucleotides match TRBD1. V trimming: 5 bases; J trimming: 1 base; junction bases outside the gene matches: 4. CDR3 length: 15 residues. Germline V lookup: CDR1 SGHTA, CDR2 FQGNSA.

This clone was observed a single time. This chain connects TRBV4-3 to TRBJ2-2, with D hard to call. The V gene lost 1 base and the J gene lost 7 bases, with 16 bases spanning the gap. The CDR3 sequence is 16 residues long. Germline CDR1 reads LGHNA; CDR2 reads YSLEER. The CDR3 region is CASSQGLRVMDGELFF. Here the CDR3 DNA reads TGCGCCAGCAGCCAAGGATTAAGGGTCATGGACGGGGAGCTGTTTTTT.

This clone was detected only once. The V and J genes are TRBV19 and TRBJ2-7; 9 positions agree with TRBD1. Germline assignment: CDR1 LNHDA and CDR2 SQIVND (reference sequence). After removal of 5 bases from V and 1 base from J, the junction contained 6 bases not matched to a gene. The CDR3 consists of 15 residues. DNA of the CDR3: TGTGCCAGTAGTGACCGGGACAGGGCGTCCTACGAGCAGTACTTC. Amino acid sequence: CASSDRDRASYEQYF. Drawing the rest from reference TRBV19 and TRBJ2-7, the complete variable domain is DGGITQSPKYLFRKEGQNVTLSCEQNLNHDAMYWYRQDPGQGLRLIYYSQIVNDFQKGDIAEGYSVSREKKESFPLTVTSAQKNPTAFYLCASSDRDRASYEQYFGPGTRLTVT.

The chain combines TRBV7-6 with TRBJ2-1; D gene uncertain. This CDR3 region has 16 residues. V dropped 1 base and J dropped 2 bases, with 12 bases sitting between them. Germline-derived CDR1 and CDR2 are SGHVS and FNYEAQ. Written as DNA, the CDR3 is TGTGCCAGCAGCTTAGGGGTAGATGCGGCCTACAATGAGCAGTTCTTC. Protein product: CASSLGVDAAYNEQFF.

The chain is built from TRBV28 and TRBJ2-6, with 7 nucleotides matching TRBD1. The CDR3 length is 15 residues. The ends lost 5 bases at V and 0 bases at J; junction bases unmatched: 1. Germline-derived CDR1 and CDR2 are MDHEN and SYDVKM. The CDR3, as DNA: TGTGCCAGCAGTGGACAGGACTCTGGGGCCAACGTCCTGACTTTC. Protein: CASSGQDSGANVLTF.

V and J are TRBV7-9 and TRBJ2-1; tentative D call: TRBD2 (6 bases). V was shortened by 4 bases and J by 5 bases, with 18 bases between the two germline ends. The CDR3 totals 16 residues. The germline V gene has CDR1 SEHNR and CDR2 FQNEAQ (reference sequence). CDR3 region: CASSSQEGALHNEQFF. The CDR3, as DNA: TGTGCCAGCAGCTCCCAGGAGGGAGCTCTCCACAATGAGCAGTTCTTC.

V is TRBV6-1 and J is TRBJ2-1, with 9 bases matching TRBD2. The V and J ends lost 8 bases and 5 bases, in that order; junction bases with no gene match: 7. The CDR3 contains 14 residues. Germline loops: CDR1 MNHNS, CDR2 SASEGT. As DNA, the CDR3 is TGTGCCAGCCTTCTGACTAGCGGTAACAATGAGCAGTTCTTC. It codes for CASLLTSGNNEQFF.

The CDR3 spells CASSYLGLAGASGELFF. For the CDR3, the DNA is TGTGCCAGCAGCTACTTAGGACTAGCGGGAGCTAGCGGGGAGCTGTTTTTT. The chain is built from TRBV5-5 and TRBJ2-2; 13 bases are a match to TRBD2. This CDR3 spans 17 amino acids. Losses at the gene ends were 3 bases for V and 7 bases for J; bases not matched to a gene: 9. Germline lookup yields CDR1 SGHKS and CDR2 YYEKEE (reference sequence).

The genes are TRBV7-3 and TRBJ2-7; the match to TRBD2 covers 7 bases. The CDR3 is made up of 15 amino acids. J lost 3 bases, V lost 5 bases, and 10 bases had no gene match. Germline V CDR1 and CDR2: SGHTA, FQGTGA. CDR3 protein: CASSRSSGVSYEQYF. DNA of the CDR3: TGTGCCAGCAGCCGTTCGAGCGGGGTCAGCTACGAGCAGTACTTC.